This record covers a single TCR beta chain. Its antigen has not been determined. Per-nucleotide qualities are absent, and no much larger clonotype sits a single base away. Deletion took 0 bases off V and 9 bases off J, with a span of 7 bases between the germline ends. Based on the germline V gene, the CDR1 and CDR2 sequences are SGDLS and YYNGEE. Counted from cysteine to phenylalanine, this CDR3 has 12 amino acids. Only CDR3 DNA remains: 36 bases, in frame from the first base. These data are taken from a study of chronic HIV infection and antiretroviral therapy (dated by TCRdb to about 2015). Libraries were made using 5' RACE. TCRdb lists the instrument as Illumina MiSeq. Starting from the raw public reads, TCRdb applied fastp trimming at Q25, assembled clones with MiXCR and retained in-frame beta chains. Each CDR3 protein gets just one entry, which takes the most common genes and DNA from the rows behind it. Present in this sample are tens of thousands of distinct CDR3 sequences, more than 7.5% of which were seen just once. Of the sample, about 2.5% is held by the ten largest clones.

The sample taken for sequencing was peripheral blood. The chain couples TRBV9 to TRBJ2-1; the D gene is perhaps TRBD2, from 6 matching bases. The origin of this receptor is an adult who had HIV and had not received antiretroviral therapy, or was an uninfected healthy control (not recorded which). The CDR3 corresponds to CASSVVGGEQFF. The sequence in DNA is TGTGCCAGCAGCGTAGTGGGGGGTGAGCAGTTCTTC.